Listed here are 27 T cell receptor beta chains from one sample, sequenced in a study of shared clonotypes between healthy human individuals. CD45RO-negative, CCR7-positively selected cells formed the naive CD8 fraction, excluding terminally differentiated effector memory CD45RA+ cells. Libraries were prepared by immunoSEQ multiplex PCR; TCRdb keeps only in-frame clonotypes and omits some of them. Of about 1.9 million clones listed, 93% are singletons. Sample: naive CD8+ T cells from PBMCs. Receptors originate from a young man in good health. Some clones in this sample may be carry-over from other donors' samples.

This clone was detected a few times. This chain links TRBV29-1 with TRBJ1-5; 9 nucleotides match TRBD1. V lost 6 bases to trimming and J lost 6 bases; unmatched junction nucleotides: 3. The CDR3 totals 12 residues. The germline V gene encodes CDR1 SQVTM and CDR2 ANQGSEA. The CDR3 sequence: CSVMTGGQPQHF. The CDR3 DNA is TGCAGCGTGATGACAGGGGGTCAGCCCCAGCATTTT.

Of note for this clone: This same CDR3 is encoded by further DNA sequences in the sample. J is TRBJ2-2 and V is TRBV29-1; 9 bases are shared with TRBD2. In germline, CDR1 is SQVTM, CDR2 ANQGSEA. The V segment lost 6 bases and the J segment 6 bases; nucleotides outside the gene matches: 2. This CDR3 region has 12 residues. CDR3 DNA: TGCAGCGTCGTAGCGGGAGCCGGGGAGCTGTTTTTT. This translates into CSVVAGAGELFF.

The rearrangement uses TRBV9 and TRBJ1-2, with 10 bases aligning to TRBD1. The V gene's germline CDR1 is SGDLS and CDR2 YYNGEE. This CDR3 is 16 amino acids long. The V and J ends lost 0 bases and 4 bases, in that order; junction bases with no gene match: 6. The chain's CDR3 is CASSVGVGQGIYGYTF. The CDR3 DNA reads TGTGCCAGCAGCGTAGGGGTGGGACAGGGGATCTATGGCTACACCTTC. Combining the CDR3 with reference TRBV9 and TRBJ1-2 gives the whole variable domain DSGVTQTPKHLITATGQRVTLRCSPRSGDLSVYWYQQSLDQGLQFLIQYYNGEERAKGNILERFSAQQFPDLHSELNLSSLELGDSALYFCASSVGVGQGIYGYTFGSGTRLTVV.

The chain joins TRBV13 to TRBJ2-7, with unresolved D. Germline CDR1 reads PRHDT; CDR2 reads FYEKMQ (reference sequence). V was cut by 2 bases and J by 6 bases, with 11 bases left in between. This CDR3 spans 13 amino acids. CDR3 nucleotides: TGTGCCAGCAGCTTAAGGAGTTTCCCCGAGCAGTACTTC. Translated: CASSLRSFPEQYF.

V usage is TRBV11-2 and J usage is TRBJ2-7; D gene unclear. Germline CDR1 is SGHAT and CDR2 is FQNNGV. The ends were cut back, 0 bases at V and 4 bases at J, with 13 bases in the middle. CDR3 length: 15 residues. The CDR3 region has the DNA TGTGCCAGCAGCTTAGATCTGGGCAACAGTTACGAGCAGTACTTC. Its translation: CASSLDLGNSYEQYF.

Only one count was recorded for this clone. The chain combines TRBV5-4 with TRBJ2-3, with 9 bases identical to TRBD2. The CDR3 spans 16 residues. V gave up 3 bases and J gave up 3 bases; unmatched junction bases: 8. Germline CDR1 is SGHNT and CDR2 is YYREEE (reference sequence). CDR3 nucleotide sequence: TGTGCCAGCAGCTGGAAGCGGGAGGCGGGGACAGATACGCAGTATTTT. Amino acid sequence: CASSWKREAGTDTQYF.

The rearrangement uses TRBV4-3 and TRBJ2-7; no firm D call. The CDR3 contains 16 residues. Germline V gene data show CDR1 as LGHNA and CDR2 as YSLEER. V lost 0 bases and J 4 bases, leaving 16 bases between the germline ends. The CDR3 coding sequence is TGCGCCAGCAGCCAAGAGAGCCGGGCAGGACGTTACGAGCAGTACTTC. It yields the protein CASSQESRAGRYEQYF.

The V call is TRBV4-3, the J call TRBJ2-7, with 7 positions matching TRBD2. The V gene's germline CDR1 is LGHNA and CDR2 YSLEER. The CDR3 has 16 amino acids. V dropped 4 bases and J dropped 5; count of bases not matched to a gene: 14. CDR3 region: CASSPLQGGSIHEQYF. The DNA of the CDR3 is TGCGCCAGCAGCCCGCTACAAGGCGGGAGTATCCACGAGCAGTACTTC.

Concerning this clone itself: Other DNA sequences from this sample encode an identical CDR3 as well. The chain couples TRBV4-3 to TRBJ2-7, with D unresolved. CDR1 LGHNA and CDR2 YSLEER come from the germline V gene. The CDR3 spans 16 residues. Trimming pared 0 bases from V and 0 bases from J, leaving 12 bases between. Written as DNA, the CDR3 is TGCGCCAGCAGCCAAGACCCCGCAGGTAGCTCCTACGAGCAGTACTTC. This encodes CASSQDPAGSSYEQYF.

The chain carries TRBV7-9 and TRBJ1-1; D remains ambiguous. The germline gives CDR1 SEHNR, CDR2 FQNEAQ (reference sequence). Trimming took off 5 bases at V and 9 bases at J, with 13 bases between the two ends. The CDR3 loop spans 12 amino acids. The CDR3 is CASSAGQPQAFF. CDR3 bases: TGTGCCAGCAGCGCCGGGCAGCCACAAGCTTTCTTT.

The sample holds one count of this clone. The V gene is TRBV7-3, the J gene TRBJ2-7, with unresolved D. The CDR3 has 13 amino acids. Germline CDR1 is SGHTA and CDR2 is FQGTGA. V was shortened by 5 bases and J by 2 bases, with 10 bases between the two germline ends. CDR3 DNA: TGTGCCAGCAGCGGGTACCCGACCTACGAGCAGTACTTC. Residues: CASSGYPTYEQYF.

This rearrangement joins TRBV4-2 to TRBJ2-3; a possible D gene is TRBD2 (5 bases). Germline V gene data show CDR1 as LGHNA and CDR2 as YNFKEQ. This CDR3 region has 17 residues. V lost 0 bases to trimming and J lost 0 bases, with 13 bases between them. The chain's CDR3 is CASSQDLLEFSTDTQYF. CDR3 DNA: TGTGCCAGCAGCCAAGATCTACTAGAGTTCAGCACAGATACGCAGTATTTT.

Points on this clone: At the DNA level, this CDR3 is encoded by other sequences in the same sample as well. V usage is TRBV30 and J usage is TRBJ2-7; 8 bases fit TRBD2. The germline V gene has CDR1 GTSNPN and CDR2 SVGIG (reference sequence). The CDR3 has 11 residues. Unmatched junction bases numbered 1, after V lost 2 bases and J lost 7 bases. The CDR3 sequence: CAWSLAGEQYF. CDR3 in DNA: TGTGCCTGGAGTTTAGCGGGGGAGCAGTACTTC. Supplemented by reference TRBV30 and TRBJ2-7, the full variable domain reads SQTIHQWPATLVQPVGSPLSLECTVEGTSNPNLYWYRQAAGRGLQLLFYSVGIGQISSEVPQNLSASRPQDRQFILSSKKLLLSDSGFYLCAWSLAGEQYFGPGTRLTVT.

As for this clone: Other DNA sequences from this sample encode an identical CDR3 as well. This rearrangement joins TRBV7-6 to TRBJ2-5; D remains unclear. Trimming removed 5 bases at V and 5 bases at J, with 6 bases between. The CDR3 totals 11 residues. Germline V CDR1 and CDR2: SGHVS, FNYEAQ. The CDR3 is CASSPGETQYF. The CDR3 DNA follows: TGTGCCAGCAGCCCCGGGGAGACCCAGTACTTC.

The V call is TRBV7-6, the J call TRBJ2-4, with 8 bases that match TRBD2. Germline V CDR1 and CDR2: SGHVS, FNYEAQ. Germline trimming cut 5 bases from V and 5 bases from J; bases unmatched to any gene: 11. The CDR3 totals 16 residues. The CDR3 DNA follows: TGTGCCAGCAGCATCCACTTAGCGGGGCCAGAAAACATTCAGTACTTC. It specifies CASSIHLAGPENIQYF.

The rearrangement links TRBV7-8 to TRBJ2-3; 8 bases align to TRBD2. Germline V gives CDR1 SGHVS, CDR2 FQNEAQ. J was trimmed by 9 bases and V by 5 bases; bases with no gene match: 10. This CDR3 is built from 14 residues. The CDR3 region is CASSPPGASGTQYF. Here the CDR3 DNA reads TGTGCCAGCAGCCCCCCTGGGGCTAGCGGGACGCAGTATTTT.

The chain couples TRBV10-3 to TRBJ1-2; 9 bases map to TRBD1. The CDR3 is made up of 16 amino acids. Unmatched junction bases numbered 10, after V lost 4 bases and J lost 4 bases. Per germline, CDR1 ENHRY and CDR2 SYGVKD. This chain's CDR3 is CAISVGQGSFIYGYTF. CDR3 DNA: TGTGCCATCAGTGTGGGACAGGGCTCGTTCATCTATGGCTACACCTTC.

In DNA, the CDR3 is TGTGCCAGCAGCTTGGCCTTCGCGGAGGTCTACGAGCAGTACTTC. Encoded protein: CASSLAFAEVYEQYF. The J gene is TRBJ2-7, the V gene TRBV5-6; possible D gene TRBD2, 5 bases. CDR1 and CDR2 from the germline V gene are SGHDT and YYEEEE. CDR3 length: 15 residues. The V gene lost 0 bases and the J gene lost 3 bases, with 13 bases spanning the gap.

The V gene is TRBV11-2, the J gene TRBJ2-7; D might be TRBD1 (7 bases). V was shortened by 4 bases and J by 3 bases, with 13 bases between the two germline ends. The germline V gene has CDR1 SGHAT and CDR2 FQNNGV. This CDR3 spans 14 amino acids. The CDR3 is CASSWGDSNYEQYF. The CDR3, as DNA: TGTGCCAGCAGCTGGGGGGACAGTAACTACGAGCAGTACTTC. The full variable domain, completed using reference TRBV11-2 and TRBJ2-7, is EAGVAQSPRYKIIEKRQSVAFWCNPISGHATLYWYQQILGQGPKLLIQFQNNGVVDDSQLPKDRFSAERLKGVDSTLKIQPAKLEDSAVYLCASSWGDSNYEQYFGPGTRLTVT.

This clone has a single count. The V gene is TRBV19, the J gene TRBJ2-3; TRBD1 matches 11 bases. Unmatched junction bases numbered 4, after V lost 5 bases and J lost 3 bases. The CDR3 runs to 15 residues. Germline V lookup: CDR1 LNHDA, CDR2 SQIVND (reference sequence). The CDR3: CASSARDRGTDTQYF. The CDR3 region has the DNA TGTGCCAGTAGTGCTCGGGACAGGGGGACAGATACGCAGTATTTT.

The chain couples TRBV28 to TRBJ2-7; TRBD1 or TRBD2 may be the D gene (6 bases each). The CDR3 has 17 amino acids. The V gene's germline CDR1 is MDHEN and CDR2 SYDVKM. With 6 bases removed from V and 2 bases from J, the gap between germline ends came to 23 bases. The CDR3, as DNA: TGTGCCAGCAGCTCTGCTTCCTCTGGGGGGCACCCCTACGAGCAGTACTTC. Residues: CASSSASSGGHPYEQYF. Supplemented by reference TRBV28 and TRBJ2-7, the full variable domain reads DVKVTQSSRYLVKRTGEKVFLECVQDMDHENMFWYRQDPGLGLRLIYFSYDVKMKEKGDIPEGYSVSREKKERFSLILESASTNQTSMYLCASSSASSGGHPYEQYFGPGTRLTVT.

About this clone: This same CDR3 is encoded by further DNA sequences in the sample. The genes are TRBV5-6 and TRBJ2-7; unclear D gene. Per the germline V gene, CDR1 is SGHDT and CDR2 is YYEEEE. The CDR3 has 12 residues. The V end was cut by 0 bases, the J end by 6 bases, with 7 bases between. DNA for the CDR3: TGTGCCAGCAGCTTGGGGGCGTCCGAGCAGTACTTC. Protein product: CASSLGASEQYF. Full variable domain (remainder filled in from reference TRBV5-6 and TRBJ2-7): DAGVTQSPTHLIKTRGQQVTLRCSPKSGHDTVSWYQQALGQGPQFIFQYYEEEERQRGNFPDRFSGHQFPNYSSELNVNALLLGDSALYLCASSLGASEQYFGPGTRLTVT.

The chain couples TRBV29-1 to TRBJ2-2, with D hard to call. Per the germline V gene, CDR1 is SQVTM and CDR2 is ANQGSEA. The length of the CDR3 is 12 residues. V was pared by 6 bases and J by 6 bases, with 11 bases between. CDR3 protein: CSVAPEPGELFF. In DNA, the CDR3 is TGCAGCGTCGCACCCGAGCCCGGGGAGCTGTTTTTT.

This rearrangement joins TRBV19 to TRBJ2-3; 7 bases are shared with TRBD1. With 9 bases clipped from V and 2 bases from J, the junction kept 11 bases outside the gene matches. Germline lookup yields CDR1 LNHDA and CDR2 SQIVND (reference sequence). The CDR3 runs 15 residues. The CDR3, as DNA: TGTGCCAGCTCCCCCCGGGACAGAGTCACAGATACGCAGTATTTT. Translated: CASSPRDRVTDTQYF. Complete variable domain (other parts from reference TRBV19 and TRBJ2-3): DGGITQSPKYLFRKEGQNVTLSCEQNLNHDAMYWYRQDPGQGLRLIYYSQIVNDFQKGDIAEGYSVSREKKESFPLTVTSAQKNPTAFYLCASSPRDRVTDTQYFGPGTRLTVL.

The chain employs TRBV4-3 and TRBJ2-5; D gene ambiguous. Germline CDR1 reads LGHNA; CDR2 reads YSLEER. The CDR3 extends over 14 amino acids. Trimming left V 0 bases short and J 5 bases short, with 10 bases between. The CDR3 is CASSQEYVGETQYF. As DNA, the CDR3 is TGCGCCAGCAGCCAAGAATATGTAGGGGAGACCCAGTACTTC.

The CDR3 is CASSFVQGDTGELFF. In DNA form, the CDR3 reads TGTGCCAGCAGTTTCGTACAGGGAGACACCGGGGAGCTGTTTTTT. The rearrangement uses TRBV28 and TRBJ2-2, with D possibly being TRBD1 (6 bases). Looked up from germline, CDR1 is MDHEN and CDR2 is SYDVKM. Trimming removed 3 bases from V and 3 bases from J, with 11 bases in between. The CDR3 loop spans 15 amino acids.

V and J are TRBV28 and TRBJ2-2, with 12 bases identical to TRBD2. V was pared by 5 bases and J by 5 bases, with 6 bases of the junction left unmatched. Germline CDR1 reads MDHEN; CDR2 reads SYDVKM. CDR3 length equals 16 residues. In DNA, the CDR3 is TGTGCCAGCAGTCCCAGACTAGCGGGAGATACCGGGGAGCTGTTTTTT. Its protein product is CASSPRLAGDTGELFF.